This passage covers 25 T cell receptor beta chains from one sample sequenced in a study of OX40 agonist ivuxolimab in advanced cancers. Libraries were prepared by immunoSEQ multiplex PCR; TCRdb keeps only in-frame clonotypes and omits some of them. The sample holds more than 80,000 clones, 91% seen once. Sequenced here: CD4+ or CD8+ T cells sorted from blood, sampled in a trial of the OX40 agonist ivuxolimab. The receptors were sampled from an adult with an advanced solid tumor such as melanoma, head and neck, liver or kidney cancer.

The chain joins TRBV9 to TRBJ2-2; TRBD2 matches at 7 bases. Unmatched junction bases numbered 6, after V lost 4 bases and J lost 3 bases. Germline CDR1 is SGDLS and CDR2 is YYNGEE. This CDR3 is built from 15 residues. CDR3 region: CASSRGGGDTGELFF. The CDR3 nucleotides are TGTGCCAGCAGCCGCGGGGGTGGTGACACCGGGGAGCTGTTTTTT.

This chain joins TRBV21-1 and TRBJ2-3; the tabulated D call, TRBD1, remains unverified against the DNA. TRBV21-1 is a pseudogene. This CDR3 region has 13 residues. The DNA for the CDR3 is TGTGCCAGCAGCAAAGGAGTTCAGGGACAACAGTATTTT. Its translation is CASSKGVQGQQYF.

This chain connects TRBV5-1 to TRBJ2-7; D may be TRBD2 (5 bases). The CDR3 contains 13 residues. From germline, CDR1 is SGHRS and CDR2 YFSETQ. V dropped 3 bases and J dropped 2 bases, with 9 bases sitting between them. This chain's CDR3 is CASSSERTYEQYF. The CDR3 bases are TGCGCCAGCAGCTCGGAGCGGACCTACGAGCAGTACTTC. Together with reference TRBV5-1 and TRBJ2-7, the CDR3 gives the full variable domain: KAGVTQTPRYLIKTRGQQVTLSCSPISGHRSVSWYQQTPGQGLQFLFEYFSETQRNKGNFPGRFSGRQFSNSRSEMNVSTLELGDSALYLCASSSERTYEQYFGPGTRLTVT.

The rearrangement uses TRBV19 and TRBJ1-5; 9 positions agree with TRBD1. The germline gives CDR1 LNHDA, CDR2 SQIVND (reference sequence). The CDR3 has 16 amino acids. Unmatched junction bases numbered 12, after V lost 4 bases and J lost 8 bases. DNA of the CDR3: TGTGCCAGTAGTAAGCCCGGGACAGGGAACGGGAAGCCCCAGCATTTT. This codes for CASSKPGTGNGKPQHF. Complete variable domain (other parts from reference TRBV19 and TRBJ1-5): DGGITQSPKYLFRKEGQNVTLSCEQNLNHDAMYWYRQDPGQGLRLIYYSQIVNDFQKGDIAEGYSVSREKKESFPLTVTSAQKNPTAFYLCASSKPGTGNGKPQHFGDGTRLSIL.

DNA for the CDR3: TGCGCCAGCAGCTTAACTTGGGACGGCACTGAGCAGTTCTTC. As protein: CASSLTWDGTEQFF. V is TRBV5-1 and J is TRBJ2-1; D is perhaps TRBD1 or TRBD2 (5 bases each). The CDR3 extends over 14 amino acids. Germline V CDR1 and CDR2: SGHRS, YFSETQ. Deletions cut 2 bases from V and 9 bases from J, with 15 bases between.

A few counts support this clone. The chain carries TRBV7-2 and TRBJ2-7; no reliable D call. Germline V gives CDR1 SGHTA, CDR2 FQGNSA. Between the trimmed V and J ends, which lost 2 bases and 1 base, there was a span of 6 bases. The CDR3 covers 13 residues. CDR3 nucleotide sequence: TGTGCCAGCAGCTTATGGGTTTCCTACGAGCAGTACTTC. Translating it yields CASSLWVSYEQYF.

This rearrangement joins TRBV18 to TRBJ2-7; possibly TRBD2 for D (5 bases). The CDR3 totals 14 residues. CDR1 and CDR2 from the germline V gene are KGHSH and LQKENI. V shed 0 bases and J shed 6 bases, with 12 bases lying between them. The CDR3 region is CASSPPSGGSEQYF. In DNA, the CDR3 is TGTGCCAGCTCACCACCGTCGGGCGGGTCCGAGCAGTACTTC.

This rearrangement joins TRBV5-8 to TRBJ1-4; TRBD1 is a possible D gene (5 bases). The V end was cut by 0 bases, the J end by 4 bases, with 7 bases between. Germline V gives CDR1 SGHTS, CDR2 YDEGEE. The CDR3 extends over 14 amino acids. CDR3 sequence (DNA): TGTGCCAGCAGCTTGGGACAGTTTAATGAAAAACTGTTTTTT. As protein: CASSLGQFNEKLFF.

The V call is TRBV19, the J call TRBJ1-1; no reliable D call. Deletions cut 3 bases from V and 1 base from J, with 6 bases between. CDR1 and CDR2 from the germline V gene are LNHDA and SQIVND (reference sequence). The CDR3 consists of 13 residues. CDR3 DNA sequence: TGTGCCAGTAGTATGAACTGGAACACTGAAGCTTTCTTT. It is translated as CASSMNWNTEAFF.

The V call is TRBV4-2, the J call TRBJ1-1, with 8 bases that match TRBD1. The CDR3 covers 18 residues. J was trimmed by 0 bases and V by 5 bases; bases with no gene match: 14. The germline CDR1 and CDR2 sequences are LGHNA and YNFKEQ. The chain's CDR3 is CASSFSVRGLWMNTEAFF. CDR3 DNA: TGTGCCAGCAGCTTCTCAGTCAGGGGGCTTTGGATGAACACTGAAGCTTTCTTT.

This sequence joins TRBV9 and TRBJ1-1; 9 bases line up with TRBD1. V was clipped by 0 bases and J by 3 bases; unmatched bases: 9. The germline V gene encodes CDR1 SGDLS and CDR2 YYNGEE. This CDR3 region has 17 residues. Here the CDR3 DNA reads TGTGCCAGCAGCGTAGGTCCGGGCGACAGGGGGGACACTGAAGCTTTCTTT. Protein sequence: CASSVGPGDRGDTEAFF.

The gene calls are TRBV11-1 and TRBJ2-3; a weak D match, TRBD1 (6 bases). Trimming took 5 bases from V and 5 from J, leaving 11 bases between them. Germline CDR1 reads SGHAT; CDR2 reads FQDESV (reference sequence). The CDR3 length is 13 residues. The CDR3 nucleotides read TGTGCCAGCAGCCGGGACAATGGAGATACGCAGTATTTT. Its translation is CASSRDNGDTQYF.

The rearrangement uses TRBV5-1 and TRBJ2-3; no clear D gene. Germline V gene lookup returns CDR1 SGHRS and CDR2 YFSETQ. V shed 4 bases and J shed 2 bases, with 5 bases lying between them. The CDR3 totals 12 residues. CDR3 DNA sequence: TGCGCCAGCAGCCCTAACACAGATACGCAGTATTTT. Translation: CASSPNTDTQYF.

This clone was observed once. CDR3 nucleotides: TGCGCCAGCAGCCAAGCTACCGTTCTAGCGGGTCACAATGAGCAGTTCTTC. Its translation is CASSQATVLAGHNEQFF. The rearrangement uses TRBV4-3 and TRBJ2-1; the match to TRBD2 covers 8 bases. Germline CDR1 reads LGHNA; CDR2 reads YSLEER. This CDR3 spans 17 amino acids. V lost 1 base, J lost 5 bases, and 10 bases stayed unmatched.

This chain joins TRBV15 and TRBJ1-2; D gene uncertain. The CDR3 extends over 15 amino acids. The V end lost 1 base, the J end lost 1 base, and 10 bases lay between the germline ends. CDR1 and CDR2 (germline): LNHNV, YYDKDF (reference sequence). This CDR3 is CATSRGADGNYGYTF. The CDR3 DNA reads TGTGCCACCAGCAGAGGTGCGGACGGTAACTATGGCTACACCTTC.

V is TRBV6-6 and J is TRBJ2-7; 9 bases are a match to TRBD1. This CDR3 contains 14 residues. J gave up 2 bases and V 6 bases, and 5 bases lay outside the gene matches. Germline CDR1 and CDR2: MNHNY and SVGAGI (reference sequence). The CDR3 DNA follows: TGTGCCAGCAGCCGGGGACAGGGTGCCTACGAGCAGTACTTC. Encoded protein: CASSRGQGAYEQYF.

This chain connects TRBV18 to TRBJ2-5; no definite D call. The CDR3 spans 11 residues. Germline CDR1 KGHSH, CDR2 LQKENI. V shed 5 bases and J shed 1 base, with 2 bases lying between them. The CDR3 DNA follows: TGTGCCAGCTCAGTCCAAGAGACCCAGTACTTC. Encoded protein: CASSVQETQYF.

The V and J genes are TRBV11-2 and TRBJ2-3; D unclear. The ends were cut back, 3 bases at V and 5 bases at J, with 12 bases in the middle. From germline, CDR1 is SGHAT and CDR2 FQNNGV. The CDR3 spans 14 residues. The CDR3, as DNA: TGTGCCAGCAGCTTGGCGAGAGGCGGAGATACGCAGTATTTT. Its translation: CASSLARGGDTQYF.

The chain combines TRBV1 with TRBJ2-7; TRBD2, the table's D call, was not compared with the DNA. TRBV1 is reported as a pseudogene. This CDR3 comprises 13 residues. This chain's CDR3 is CTHTSGRGHEQYF. In DNA, the CDR3 is TGCACCCATACTAGCGGGAGGGGCCACGAGCAGTACTTC.

The V and J genes are TRBV7-2 and TRBJ2-3; maybe TRBD2 (5 bases). Germline V gene sequence: CDR1 SGHTA, CDR2 FQGNSA. With 5 bases removed from V and 3 bases from J, the gap between germline ends came to 18 bases. The length of the CDR3 is 16 residues. As DNA, the CDR3 is TGTGCCAGCAGCCCTCCCAGGAGCGGCGGAACAGATACGCAGTATTTT. Protein sequence: CASSPPRSGGTDTQYF. Full variable domain (rest looked up from reference TRBV7-2 and TRBJ2-3): GAGVSQSPSNKVTEKGKDVELRCDPISGHTALYWYRQSLGQGLEFLIYFQGNSAPDKSGLPSDRFSAERTGGSVSTLTIQRTQQEDSAVYLCASSPPRSGGTDTQYFGPGTRLTVL.

The chain couples TRBV6-5 to TRBJ1-2, with 11 bases that match TRBD1. The CDR3 consists of 15 residues. The V segment lost 0 bases and the J segment 7 bases; nucleotides outside the gene matches: 4. CDR1 is MNHEY and CDR2 is SVGAGI in the germline V gene. CDR3 region: CASSYSGTGGSGYTF. CDR3 coding DNA: TGTGCCAGCAGTTACTCCGGGACAGGGGGTTCTGGCTACACCTTC.

In DNA form, the CDR3 reads TGTGCCACCAGCAGACGGACAGGGAGCTACGAGCAGTACTTC. It yields the protein CATSRRTGSYEQYF. The V gene is TRBV15, the J gene TRBJ2-7; 8 bases line up with TRBD1. CDR1 LNHNV and CDR2 YYDKDF come from the germline V gene (reference sequence). CDR3 length: 14 amino acids. V was pared by 2 bases and J by 3 bases, with 3 bases of the junction left unmatched. The whole variable domain, remainder taken from reference TRBV15 and TRBJ2-7, is DAMVIQNPRYQVTQFGKPVTLSCSQTLNHNVMYWYQQKSSQAPKLLFHYYDKDFNNEADTPDNFQSRRPNTSFCFLDIRSPGLGDTAMYLCATSRRTGSYEQYFGPGTRLTVT.

The J gene is TRBJ2-6, the V gene TRBV4-3, with D unclear. The CDR3 totals 16 residues. Germline loops: CDR1 LGHNA, CDR2 YSLEER. V lost 2 bases and J lost 0, with 8 bases in between. CDR3 region: CASSQQIISGANVLTF. CDR3 DNA sequence: TGCGCCAGCAGCCAACAGATCATCTCTGGGGCCAACGTCCTGACTTTC.

The V gene is TRBV27, the J gene TRBJ1-5; TRBD1 matches at 9 bases. The germline V gene has CDR1 MNHEY and CDR2 SMNVEV (reference sequence). This CDR3 has 13 amino acids. J was trimmed by 7 bases and V by 3 bases; bases with no gene match: 1. As DNA, the CDR3 is TGTGCCAGCAGTTTCACAGGGGGCCAGCCCCAGCATTTT. Translating gives CASSFTGGQPQHF.

The chain employs TRBV19 and TRBJ1-1; a possible D gene is TRBD1 (5 bases). The CDR3 extends over 15 amino acids. Germline CDR1 and CDR2: LNHDA and SQIVND (reference sequence). Between the trimmed V and J ends, which lost 7 bases and 1 base, there was a span of 16 bases. The CDR3 sequence: CASTSQGMSNTEAFF. The DNA for the CDR3 is TGTGCCAGTACGAGTCAGGGAATGTCGAACACTGAAGCTTTCTTT.